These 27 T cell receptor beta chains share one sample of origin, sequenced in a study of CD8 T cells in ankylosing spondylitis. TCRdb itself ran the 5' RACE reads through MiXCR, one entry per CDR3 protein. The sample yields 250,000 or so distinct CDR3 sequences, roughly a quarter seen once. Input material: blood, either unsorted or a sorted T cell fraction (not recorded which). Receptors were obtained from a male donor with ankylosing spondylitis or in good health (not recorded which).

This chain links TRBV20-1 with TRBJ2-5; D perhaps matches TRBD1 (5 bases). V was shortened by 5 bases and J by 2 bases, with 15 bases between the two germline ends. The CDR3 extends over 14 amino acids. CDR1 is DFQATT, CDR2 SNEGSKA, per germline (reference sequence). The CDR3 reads CSAGSRQNQETQYF. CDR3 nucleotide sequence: TGCAGTGCTGGGTCTAGACAGAATCAAGAGACCCAGTACTTC.

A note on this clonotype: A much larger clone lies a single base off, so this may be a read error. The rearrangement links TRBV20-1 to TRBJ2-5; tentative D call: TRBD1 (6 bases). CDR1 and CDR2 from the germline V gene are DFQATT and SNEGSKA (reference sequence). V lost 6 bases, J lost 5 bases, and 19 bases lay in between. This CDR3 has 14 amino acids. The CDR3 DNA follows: TGCAGTGCCCTTCCGGGACACTTAAACGAGACCCAGTACTTC. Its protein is CSALPGHLNETQYF.

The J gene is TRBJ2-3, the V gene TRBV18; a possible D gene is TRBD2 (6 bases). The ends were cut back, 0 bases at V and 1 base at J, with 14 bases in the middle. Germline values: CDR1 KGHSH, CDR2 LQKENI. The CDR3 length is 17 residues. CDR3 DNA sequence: TGTGCCAGCTCACCACCGACGCACGCGGGGCGCACAGATACGCAGTATTTT. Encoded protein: CASSPPTHAGRTDTQYF.

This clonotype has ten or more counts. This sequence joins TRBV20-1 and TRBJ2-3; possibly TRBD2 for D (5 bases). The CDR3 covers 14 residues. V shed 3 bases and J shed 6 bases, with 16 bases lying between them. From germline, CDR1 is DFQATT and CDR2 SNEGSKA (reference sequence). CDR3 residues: CSASGGYLHDTQYF. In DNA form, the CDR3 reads TGCAGTGCTAGTGGCGGGTACCTTCACGATACGCAGTATTTT.

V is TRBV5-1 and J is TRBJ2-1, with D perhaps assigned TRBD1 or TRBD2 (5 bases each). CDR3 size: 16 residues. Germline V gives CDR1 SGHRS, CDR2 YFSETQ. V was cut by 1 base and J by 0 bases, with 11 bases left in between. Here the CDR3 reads CASSLQGRNSYNEQFF. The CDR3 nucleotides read TGCGCCAGCAGCTTGCAGGGACGAAACTCCTACAATGAGCAGTTCTTC. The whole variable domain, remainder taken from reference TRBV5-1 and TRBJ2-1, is KAGVTQTPRYLIKTRGQQVTLSCSPISGHRSVSWYQQTPGQGLQFLFEYFSETQRNKGNFPGRFSGRQFSNSRSEMNVSTLELGDSALYLCASSLQGRNSYNEQFFGPGTRLTVL.

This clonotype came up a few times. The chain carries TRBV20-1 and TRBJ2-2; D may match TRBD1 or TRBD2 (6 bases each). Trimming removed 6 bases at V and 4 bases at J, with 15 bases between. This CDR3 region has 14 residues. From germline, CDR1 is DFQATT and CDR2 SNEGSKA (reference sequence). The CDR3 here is CSAIRRGVTGELFF. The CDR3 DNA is TGCAGTGCCATAAGGAGGGGGGTCACCGGGGAGCTGTTTTTT.

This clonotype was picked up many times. The CDR3 reads CSARDTSQGRDSPLHF. DNA for the CDR3: TGCAGTGCTAGAGACACCTCACAGGGGAGGGATTCACCCCTCCACTTT. The V call is TRBV20-1, the J call TRBJ1-6; TRBD1 matches at 7 bases. Germline V CDR1 and CDR2: DFQATT, SNEGSKA (reference sequence). With V trimmed by 0 bases and J by 8 bases, 10 bases remained unmatched. The CDR3 is made up of 16 amino acids.

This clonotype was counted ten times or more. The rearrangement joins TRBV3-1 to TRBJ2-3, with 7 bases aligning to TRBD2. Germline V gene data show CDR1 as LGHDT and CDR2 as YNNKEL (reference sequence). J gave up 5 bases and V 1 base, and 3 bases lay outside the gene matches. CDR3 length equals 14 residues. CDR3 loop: CASSQGLARDTQYF. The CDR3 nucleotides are TGTGCCAGCAGCCAAGGACTAGCAAGAGATACGCAGTATTTT.

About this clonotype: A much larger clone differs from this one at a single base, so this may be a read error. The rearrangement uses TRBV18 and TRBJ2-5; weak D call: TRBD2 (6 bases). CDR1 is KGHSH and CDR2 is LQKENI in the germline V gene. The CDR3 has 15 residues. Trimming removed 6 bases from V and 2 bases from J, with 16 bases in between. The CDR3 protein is CASSQVGGKQETQYF. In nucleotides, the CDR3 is TGTGCCAGCTCCCAGGTCGGCGGGAAACAAGAGACCCAGTACTTC.

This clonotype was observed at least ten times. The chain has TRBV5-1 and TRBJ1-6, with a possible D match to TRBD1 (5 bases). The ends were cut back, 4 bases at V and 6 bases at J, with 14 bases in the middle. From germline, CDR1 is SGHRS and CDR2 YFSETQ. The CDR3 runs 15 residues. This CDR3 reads CASSGTNRINSPLHF. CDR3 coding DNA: TGCGCCAGCAGCGGCACAAACAGGATTAATTCACCCCTCCACTTT.

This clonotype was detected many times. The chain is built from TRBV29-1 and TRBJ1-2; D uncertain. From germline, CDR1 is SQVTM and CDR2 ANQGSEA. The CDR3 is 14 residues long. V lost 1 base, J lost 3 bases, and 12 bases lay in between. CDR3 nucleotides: TGCAGCGTTGAAGTGATGCAGTACCACTATGGCTACACCTTC. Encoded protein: CSVEVMQYHYGYTF.

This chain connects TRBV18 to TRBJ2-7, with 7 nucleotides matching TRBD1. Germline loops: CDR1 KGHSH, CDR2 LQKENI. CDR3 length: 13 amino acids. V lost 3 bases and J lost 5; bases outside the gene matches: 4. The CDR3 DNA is TGTGCCAGCTCACCGGGACAGAACAACGAGCAGTACTTC. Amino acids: CASSPGQNNEQYF.

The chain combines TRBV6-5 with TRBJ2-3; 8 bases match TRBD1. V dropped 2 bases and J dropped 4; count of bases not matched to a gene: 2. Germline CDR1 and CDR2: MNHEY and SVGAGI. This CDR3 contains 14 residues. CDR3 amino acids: CASSYGQGADTQYF. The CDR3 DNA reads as TGTGCCAGCAGTTACGGACAGGGTGCAGATACGCAGTATTTT.

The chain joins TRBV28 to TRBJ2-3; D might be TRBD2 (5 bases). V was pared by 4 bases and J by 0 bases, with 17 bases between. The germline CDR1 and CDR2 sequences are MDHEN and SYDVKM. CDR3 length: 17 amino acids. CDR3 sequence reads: CASSSLADPASTDTQYF. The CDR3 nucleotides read TGTGCCAGCAGTTCCCTAGCTGACCCGGCTAGCACAGATACGCAGTATTTT.

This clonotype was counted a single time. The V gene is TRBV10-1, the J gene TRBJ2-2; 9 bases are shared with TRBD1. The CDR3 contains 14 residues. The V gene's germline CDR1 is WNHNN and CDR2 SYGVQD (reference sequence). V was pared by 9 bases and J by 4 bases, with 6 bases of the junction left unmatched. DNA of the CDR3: TGCGCCAGGAGGACAGGGGCCCCCACCGGGGAGCTGTTTTTT. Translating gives CARRTGAPTGELFF.

The CDR3 reads CSASTSGGGTQYF. In DNA, the CDR3 is TGCAGTGCCTCGACTAGCGGGGGAGGTACGCAGTATTTT. The chain has TRBV20-1 and TRBJ2-3, with TRBD2 matching over 12 bases. The CDR3 sequence is 13 residues long. CDR1 is DFQATT, CDR2 SNEGSKA, per germline (reference sequence). J was trimmed by 8 bases and V by 6 bases; bases with no gene match: 6.

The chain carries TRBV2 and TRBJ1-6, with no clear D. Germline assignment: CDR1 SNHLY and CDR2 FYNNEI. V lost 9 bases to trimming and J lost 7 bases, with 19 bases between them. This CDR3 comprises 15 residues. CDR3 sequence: CASLGGKPGNSPLHF. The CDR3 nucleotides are TGTGCCAGTTTGGGCGGGAAACCTGGGAATTCACCCCTCCACTTT.

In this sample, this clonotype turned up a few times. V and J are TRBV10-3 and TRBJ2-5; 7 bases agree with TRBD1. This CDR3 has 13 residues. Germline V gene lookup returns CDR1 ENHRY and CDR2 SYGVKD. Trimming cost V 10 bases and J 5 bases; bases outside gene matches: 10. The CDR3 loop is CATREGAEETQYF. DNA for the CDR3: TGTGCCACCCGAGAGGGGGCTGAGGAGACCCAGTACTTC.

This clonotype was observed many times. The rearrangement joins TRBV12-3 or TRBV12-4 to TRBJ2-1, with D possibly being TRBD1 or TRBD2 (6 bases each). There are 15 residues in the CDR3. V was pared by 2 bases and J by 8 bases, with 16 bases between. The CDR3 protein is CASSLRGAGADEQFF. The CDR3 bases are TGTGCCAGCAGTTTAAGGGGGGCAGGGGCAGATGAGCAGTTCTTC.

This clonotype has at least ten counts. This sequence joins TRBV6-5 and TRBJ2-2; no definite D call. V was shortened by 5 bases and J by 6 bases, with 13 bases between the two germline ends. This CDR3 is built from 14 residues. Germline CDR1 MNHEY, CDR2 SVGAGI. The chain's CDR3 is CASSNGRSPGELFF. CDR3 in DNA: TGTGCCAGCAGTAACGGGCGTTCCCCCGGGGAGCTGTTTTTT.

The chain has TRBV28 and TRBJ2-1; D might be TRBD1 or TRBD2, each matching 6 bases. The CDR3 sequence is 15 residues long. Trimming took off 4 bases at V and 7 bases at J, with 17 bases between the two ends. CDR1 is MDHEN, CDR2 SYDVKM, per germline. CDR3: CASSSEGAGQNEQFF. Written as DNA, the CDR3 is TGTGCCAGCAGTTCGGAAGGTGCGGGACAAAATGAGCAGTTCTTC.

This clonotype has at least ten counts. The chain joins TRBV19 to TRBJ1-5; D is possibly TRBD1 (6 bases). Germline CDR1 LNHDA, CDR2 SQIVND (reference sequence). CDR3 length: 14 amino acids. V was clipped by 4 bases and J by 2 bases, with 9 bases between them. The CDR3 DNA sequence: TGTGCCAGTAGTACACAGGGACGCAATCAGCCCCAGCATTTT. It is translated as CASSTQGRNQPQHF.

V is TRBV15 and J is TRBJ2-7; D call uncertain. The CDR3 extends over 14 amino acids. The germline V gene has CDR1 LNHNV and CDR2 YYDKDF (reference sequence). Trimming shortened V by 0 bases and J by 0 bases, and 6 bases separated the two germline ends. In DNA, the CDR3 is TGTGCCACCAGCAGAGAGGATCACTCCTACGAGCAGTACTTC. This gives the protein CATSREDHSYEQYF.

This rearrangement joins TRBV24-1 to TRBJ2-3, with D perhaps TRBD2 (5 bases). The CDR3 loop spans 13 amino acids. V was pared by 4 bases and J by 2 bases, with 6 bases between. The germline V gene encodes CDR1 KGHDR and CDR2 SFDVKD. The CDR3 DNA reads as TGTGCCACCAGTGAGGACTCCACAGATACGCAGTATTTT. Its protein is CATSEDSTDTQYF.

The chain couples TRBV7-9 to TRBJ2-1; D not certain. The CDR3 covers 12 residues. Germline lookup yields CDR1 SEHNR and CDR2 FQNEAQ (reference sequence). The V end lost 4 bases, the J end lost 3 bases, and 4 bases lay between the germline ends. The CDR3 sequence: CASSYIYNEQFF. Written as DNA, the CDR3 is TGTGCCAGCAGCTACATCTACAATGAGCAGTTCTTC.

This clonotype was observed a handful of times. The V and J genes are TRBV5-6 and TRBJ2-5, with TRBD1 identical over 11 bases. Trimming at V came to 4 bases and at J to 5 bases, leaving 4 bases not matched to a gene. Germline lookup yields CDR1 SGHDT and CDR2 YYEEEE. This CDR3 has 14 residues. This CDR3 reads CASSRDRGWETQYF. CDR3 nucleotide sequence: TGTGCCAGCAGCAGGGACAGGGGGTGGGAGACCCAGTACTTC.

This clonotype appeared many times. The CDR3 protein is CSVILQGGEQYF. The CDR3, as DNA: TGCAGCGTTATACTACAGGGTGGCGAGCAGTACTTC. The V call is TRBV29-1, the J call TRBJ2-7, with D perhaps TRBD1 (6 bases). Trimming took 5 bases from V and 6 from J, leaving 14 bases between them. The CDR3 loop spans 12 amino acids. The germline V gene encodes CDR1 SQVTM and CDR2 ANQGSEA.